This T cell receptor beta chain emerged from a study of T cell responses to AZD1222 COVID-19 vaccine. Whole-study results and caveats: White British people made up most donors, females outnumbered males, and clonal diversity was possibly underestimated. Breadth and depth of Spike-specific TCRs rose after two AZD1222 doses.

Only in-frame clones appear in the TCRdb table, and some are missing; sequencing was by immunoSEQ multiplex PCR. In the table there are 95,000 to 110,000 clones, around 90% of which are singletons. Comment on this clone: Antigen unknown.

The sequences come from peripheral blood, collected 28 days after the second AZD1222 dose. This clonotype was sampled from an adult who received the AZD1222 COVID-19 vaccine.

This CDR3 is CASSYSASSYGYTF. The CDR3 bases are TGTGCCAGCAGTTACTCTGCCAGCTCCTATGGCTACACCTTC. The V and J genes are TRBV6-2 or TRBV6-3 and TRBJ1-2; the D is unclear. Germline-derived CDR1 and CDR2 are MNHEY and SVGEGT. Trimming stripped 0 bases from V and 4 bases from J, with 9 bases between. This CDR3 spans 14 amino acids.